This TCR beta chain appears in the sequencing data of a study of T cell responses to AZD1222 COVID-19 vaccine. This CDR3 spans 16 amino acids. V lost 4 bases and J 1 base, leaving 15 bases between the germline ends. Looked up from germline, CDR1 is LGHNT and CDR2 is FRNRAP. The data were produced by immunoSEQ multiplex PCR, yet TCRdb's version contains in-frame clones alone and is incomplete. Of 90,000 to 140,000 clones in the sample, roughly 80% are singletons; the top ten hold more than 4.5%. This clone was recorded once. V is TRBV12-5 and J is TRBJ2-3; TRBD2 might be the D (7 bases). The material sequenced was peripheral blood, taken on day 0 of AZD1222 vaccination. The TCR originated in an adult in good health. The CDR3 loop reads CASGSTWGGRTDTQYF. In DNA form, the CDR3 reads TGTGCTAGTGGTTCCACCTGGGGGGGGCGCACAGATACGCAGTATTTT.